These 14 T cell receptor beta chains share one sample of origin, sequenced in a study of T-cell memory formation after mild COVID-19. TCRdb independently ran MiXCR on the 5' RACE reads; one entry per CDR3 protein. The sample lists over 50,000 distinct CDR3 sequences; approximately 9.1% were seen once. The sequencing sample was made of PBMCs or a T cell subset sorted from them (not recorded which). These TCRs come from an adult woman who had mild COVID-19 (a few samples of this study predate the infection). Cell type and time point are not known.

Many counts were recorded for this clonotype. V and J are TRBV29-1 and TRBJ2-1; 11 nucleotides align to TRBD2. With V trimmed by 3 bases and J by 2 bases, 6 bases remained unmatched. This CDR3 is built from 16 residues. Germline CDR1 is SQVTM and CDR2 is ANQGSEA. The CDR3 here is CSVERLAGNAYNEQFF. The CDR3 DNA reads as TGCAGCGTTGAGAGACTAGCGGGAAATGCCTACAATGAGCAGTTCTTC.

The chain combines TRBV6-6 with TRBJ2-1; D ambiguous. There are 14 residues in the CDR3. The V and J ends lost 7 bases and 5 bases respectively, with 15 bases between them. The germline CDR1 and CDR2 sequences are MNHNY and SVGAGI (reference sequence). In DNA, the CDR3 is TGTGCCAGCAAACAGCCTAAGAAGGACAATGAGCAGTTCTTC. Its translation: CASKQPKKDNEQFF.

Comment on this clonotype: The germline gene is not matched at one end of the junction; a read error may be the cause. This rearrangement joins TRBV5-1 to TRBJ1-6; 7 bases match TRBD1. Germline lookup yields CDR1 SGHRS and CDR2 YFSETQ. This CDR3 contains 18 residues. In DNA, the CDR3 is TGCGCCAGCAGGAAATTCCGGGACAGTAGCTCCTATAATTCACCCCTCAACTTT. Its translation is CASRKFRDSSSYNSPLNF.

The genes are TRBV15 and TRBJ1-1; D is perhaps TRBD1 (5 bases). V was trimmed by 4 bases and J by 11 bases, leaving 14 bases between them. CDR1 and CDR2 (germline): LNHNV, YYDKDF (reference sequence). CDR3 length: 12 amino acids. In nucleotides, the CDR3 is TGTGCCACCAGCACGGGACGCCGTCGGGCTTTCTTT. Protein sequence: CATSTGRRRAFF. Full variable domain (rest looked up from reference TRBV15 and TRBJ1-1): DAMVIQNPRYQVTQFGKPVTLSCSQTLNHNVMYWYQQKSSQAPKLLFHYYDKDFNNEADTPDNFQSRRPNTSFCFLDIRSPGLGDTAMYLCATSTGRRRAFFGQGTRLTVV.

A few counts support this clonotype. The chain couples TRBV6-6 to TRBJ1-5, with D perhaps TRBD1 (6 bases). Germline CDR1 reads MNHNY; CDR2 reads SVGAGI (reference sequence). V lost 4 bases to trimming and J lost 4 bases, with 17 bases between them. The CDR3 contains 16 residues. CDR3 bases: TGTGCCAGCAGTTCCCTATCCTACAGGGAGAATCAGCCCCAGCATTTT. This encodes CASSSLSYRENQPQHF.

J is TRBJ2-2 and V is TRBV5-1; D not resolved. V dropped 2 bases and J dropped 0 bases, with 8 bases sitting between them. CDR1 is SGHRS, CDR2 YFSETQ, per germline. The length of the CDR3 is 15 residues. CDR3 in DNA: TGCGCCAGCAGCTTAGGCAAGACGAACACCGGGGAGCTGTTTTTT. It specifies CASSLGKTNTGELFF.

The sample holds one count of this clonotype. The V gene is TRBV18, the J gene TRBJ1-1; tentative D call: TRBD1 (5 bases). The CDR3 extends over 15 amino acids. Germline CDR1 and CDR2: KGHSH and LQKENI. V dropped 3 bases and J dropped 0 bases, with 11 bases sitting between them. CDR3 nucleotides: TGTGCCAGCTCACCTCGAGGGGATCTGAACACTGAAGCTTTCTTT. It is translated as CASSPRGDLNTEAFF.

Many counts were recorded for this clonotype. This chain links TRBV24-1 with TRBJ2-1; 9 bases are shared with TRBD1. The CDR3 runs to 19 residues. Germline V CDR1 and CDR2: KGHDR, SFDVKD. V trimming: 3 bases; J trimming: 0 bases; junction bases outside the gene matches: 11. CDR3 amino acids: CATSDKTNRGQSSYNEQFF. As DNA, the CDR3 is TGTGCCACCAGTGATAAGACGAACAGGGGGCAGAGCTCCTACAATGAGCAGTTCTTC.

This clonotype was found a few times. The V and J genes are TRBV4-1 and TRBJ1-2; D remains ambiguous. This CDR3 is built from 14 residues. Germline CDR1 and CDR2: MGHRA and YSYEKL. V shed 4 bases and J shed 2 bases, with 11 bases lying between them. CDR3 in DNA: TGCGCCAGCAGCCCCTGGCAGGACAACTATGGCTACACCTTC. It is translated as CASSPWQDNYGYTF.

The gene calls are TRBV12-3 or TRBV12-4 and TRBJ1-1; D unresolved. V dropped 5 bases and J dropped 5 bases, with 21 bases sitting between them. The CDR3 has 16 amino acids. The DNA for the CDR3 is TGTGCCAGCAGTGTCCTTAGGTCGCCAGGTGGGACTGAAGCTTTCTTT. Encoded protein: CASSVLRSPGGTEAFF.

The chain recombines TRBV3-1 with TRBJ1-1; D ambiguous. The CDR3 is 11 amino acids. Per the germline V gene, CDR1 is LGHDT and CDR2 is YNNKEL (reference sequence). The ends were cut back, 3 bases at V and 7 bases at J, with 6 bases in the middle. CDR3 amino acids: CASSQFYEAFF. In DNA form, the CDR3 reads TGTGCCAGCAGCCAGTTTTATGAAGCTTTCTTT.

The CDR3 loop reads CASRPGQVHTGELFF. In DNA, the CDR3 is TGTGCCAGCAGACCGGGACAGGTGCACACCGGGGAGCTGTTTTTT. The chain links TRBV6-1 to TRBJ2-2; 8 bases map to TRBD1. Trimming at V came to 6 bases and at J to 3 bases, leaving 6 bases not matched to a gene. In germline, CDR1 is MNHNS, CDR2 SASEGT. The CDR3 loop spans 15 amino acids.

This clonotype was seen ten or more times. The chain combines TRBV20-1 with TRBJ2-7; 10 positions agree with TRBD2. V was clipped by 3 bases and J by 4 bases; unmatched bases: 6. The CDR3 length is 14 residues. From germline, CDR1 is DFQATT and CDR2 SNEGSKA (reference sequence). CDR3 nucleotides: TGCAGTGCTAGCCCCGGGACTAGCGCGTACGAGCAGTACTTC. Encoded protein: CSASPGTSAYEQYF.

This clonotype was counted ten times or more. The rearrangement uses TRBV6-1 and TRBJ2-7; D is uncertain. V lost 7 bases to trimming and J lost 3 bases, with 25 bases between them. Germline V gene lookup returns CDR1 MNHNS and CDR2 SASEGT. The CDR3 contains 17 residues. CDR3 DNA sequence: TGTGCCAGCACCGAACGGTGGAGTAGGAACAGAGACTACGAGCAGTACTTC. Translation gives CASTERWSRNRDYEQYF.